This T cell receptor beta chain was sequenced during a study of T cells in Graves' hyperthyroidism and ophthalmopathy. CDR3 size: 15 residues. The germline V gene has CDR1 SNHLY and CDR2 FYNNEI. V was clipped by 4 bases and J by 2 bases, with 15 bases between them. Study-level results: A model using 13 V-J features told ophthalmopathy apart from stable hyperthyroidism. The majority of expanded thyroid clonotypes above 0.001 also appeared in blood.

Remarks on this clonotype: Its antigen is as yet unknown.

Researchers defined stable Graves' hyperthyroidism as no ophthalmopathy progression within 18 months. RNA transcripts yielded amplified TCR beta CDR3 regions. An initial round of RT-PCR targeting the TCR CDR3 relied on the HTBI primer set. One entry per CDR3 protein results from TCRdb running MiXCR on the multiplex PCR reads. Of hundreds of thousands of distinct CDR3 sequences in the sample, over 35% were seen once. The TCR originated in a woman aged 40 to 50 with Graves' hyperthyroidism. The J gene is TRBJ2-7, the V gene TRBV2, with D maybe TRBD2 (7 bases). Sequencing was done on a sample of blood. DNA of the CDR3: TGTGCCAGCAGTGTCGGAAGGCGGGGGCCCTACGAGCAGTACTTC. Protein product: CASSVGRRGPYEQYF.